The 31 T cell receptor beta chains reported below all come from one sample, sequenced in a study of T cell responses to AZD1222 COVID-19 vaccine. Here immunoSEQ multiplex PCR was the method, and the copy in TCRdb shows in-frame clones only, minus some. The sample shows 150,000 to 160,000 clones, more than 90% of them seen only once. Specimen: peripheral blood, collected on day 0 of AZD1222 vaccination. These receptors originate from an adult in good health.

This rearrangement joins TRBV2 to TRBJ1-2; possible D gene TRBD1, 5 bases. V was clipped by 3 bases and J by 3 bases, with 5 bases between them. Germline-derived CDR1 and CDR2 are SNHLY and FYNNEI. The CDR3 loop spans 12 amino acids. The CDR3 region is CASSDRDYGYTF. CDR3 nucleotides: TGTGCCAGCAGTGACAGGGACTATGGCTACACCTTC.

The rearrangement uses TRBV19 and TRBJ2-7; TRBD1 or TRBD2 may be the D gene (6 bases each). Germline V gives CDR1 LNHDA, CDR2 SQIVND (reference sequence). V lost 4 bases, J lost 1 base, and 11 bases lay in between. This CDR3 has 14 amino acids. DNA of the CDR3: TGTGCCAGTAGTACGGGGGCAGAGTCCTACGAGCAGTACTTC. Protein product: CASSTGAESYEQYF.

The V call is TRBV14, the J call TRBJ1-2; D remains unclear. V lost 3 bases and J lost 0, with 5 bases in between. Germline values: CDR1 SGHDN, CDR2 FVKESK. The CDR3 length is 13 residues. The CDR3 is CASSQVPNYGYTF. DNA for the CDR3: TGTGCCAGCAGCCAGGTACCTAACTATGGCTACACCTTC.

V gene TRBV19 combines with J gene TRBJ1-1, with 9 bases lining up with TRBD1. CDR1 and CDR2 (germline): LNHDA, SQIVND (reference sequence). V shed 6 bases, J shed 1 base, and the junction held 12 bases outside the gene matches. This CDR3 contains 17 residues. This CDR3 reads CASSQPVGTGTNTEAFF. CDR3 sequence (DNA): TGTGCCAGTAGCCAACCTGTCGGGACAGGGACGAACACTGAAGCTTTCTTT.

The chain employs TRBV4-3 and TRBJ1-3, with D maybe TRBD1 (6 bases). Trimming left V 3 bases short and J 0 bases short, with 12 bases between. This CDR3 has 16 amino acids. The germline V gene encodes CDR1 LGHNA and CDR2 YSLEER. This CDR3 is CASSHEGGSSGNTIYF. The CDR3 nucleotides are TGCGCCAGCAGCCATGAGGGGGGGTCCTCTGGAAACACCATATATTTT.

With regard to this clone: A junction end diverges from the germline sequence, so it may reflect a read error. V usage is TRBV12-5 and J usage is TRBJ1-5; TRBD1 matches 9 bases. The V gene's germline CDR1 is LGHNT and CDR2 FRNRAP. The CDR3 is made up of 18 amino acids. The CDR3 spells CASALGRTGDVSNQPQHF. The CDR3 bases are TGTGCTAGTGCTTTGGGACGGACAGGGGATGTAAGCAATCAGCCCCAGCATTTT.

The chain joins TRBV5-6 to TRBJ1-6; D might be TRBD1 (5 bases). Trimming shortened V by 4 bases and J by 13 bases, and 15 bases separated the two germline ends. The CDR3 covers 13 residues. Germline V gives CDR1 SGHDT, CDR2 YYEEEE. CDR3 coding DNA: TGTGCCAGCAGCGTTGACCGGGGGAGGCCCCTCCACTTT. This gives the protein CASSVDRGRPLHF.

The V and J genes are TRBV6-1 and TRBJ1-2; TRBD1 is a possible D gene (5 bases). The germline gives CDR1 MNHNS, CDR2 SASEGT. Trimming removed 0 bases from V and 4 bases from J, with 12 bases in between. This CDR3 region has 15 residues. The CDR3 DNA reads TGTGCCAGCAGTGAAGCGGGCGGAGGGGCCTATGGCTACACCTTC. Translated: CASSEAGGGAYGYTF.

This chain's CDR3 is CASNPLGAGYGYTF. The CDR3 nucleotides are TGTGCCAGCAACCCACTGGGGGCCGGCTATGGCTACACCTTC. V is TRBV5-5 and J is TRBJ1-2; tentative D call: TRBD1 (6 bases). The CDR3 totals 14 residues. The V end was cut by 6 bases, the J end by 4 bases, with 16 bases between. CDR1 SGHKS and CDR2 YYEKEE come from the germline V gene (reference sequence).

The count of this clone is one. The rearrangement uses TRBV16 and TRBJ1-5; D unresolved. The CDR3 runs to 14 residues. Trimming stripped 7 bases from V and 7 bases from J, with 17 bases between. CDR1 and CDR2 from the germline V gene are KGHSY and FQNENV. CDR3 in DNA: TGTGCCAGCACGTCTTTGGAGGTCACCCAGCCCCAGCATTTT. Translation gives CASTSLEVTQPQHF.

The CDR3 DNA sequence: TGTGCCAGCAGCTGGACGGGACAGTTAAAAGAAAAACTGTTTTTT. This translates into CASSWTGQLKEKLFF. The chain joins TRBV7-9 to TRBJ1-4; 7 nucleotides agree with TRBD1. This CDR3 is built from 15 residues. V shed 4 bases and J 8 bases; nucleotides not matched to a gene: 10. The V gene's germline CDR1 is SEHNR and CDR2 FQNEAQ (reference sequence). Full variable domain (rest looked up from reference TRBV7-9 and TRBJ1-4): DTGVSQNPRHKITKRGQNVTFRCDPISEHNRLYWYRQTLGQGPEFLTYFQNEAQLEKSRLLSDRFSAERPKGSFSTLEIQRTEQGDSAMYLCASSWTGQLKEKLFFGSGTQLSVL.

J is TRBJ1-5 and V is TRBV19, with D hard to call. Looked up from germline, CDR1 is LNHDA and CDR2 is SQIVND (reference sequence). V lost 8 bases and J lost 8, with 25 bases in between. The CDR3 runs 16 residues. For the CDR3, the DNA is TGTGCCAGTCAAACGAGCGGCAGATCGATTGTGGAGCCCCAGCATTTT. This codes for CASQTSGRSIVEPQHF. Based on the CDR3 plus reference TRBV19 and TRBJ1-5, the full variable domain is DGGITQSPKYLFRKEGQNVTLSCEQNLNHDAMYWYRQDPGQGLRLIYYSQIVNDFQKGDIAEGYSVSREKKESFPLTVTSAQKNPTAFYLCASQTSGRSIVEPQHFGDGTRLSIL.

The chain employs TRBV5-1 and TRBJ1-4; tentatively, D is TRBD1 (5 bases). This CDR3 spans 14 amino acids. Trimming took 4 bases from V and 3 from J, leaving 10 bases between them. The germline V gene encodes CDR1 SGHRS and CDR2 YFSETQ. As DNA, the CDR3 is TGCGCCAGCAGCCAGACGGGGGCTAATGAAAAACTGTTTTTT. It translates to CASSQTGANEKLFF.

This chain uses TRBV9 with TRBJ2-1; TRBD2 agrees at 7 bases. CDR1 is SGDLS and CDR2 is YYNGEE in the germline V gene. The CDR3 length is 15 residues. Trimming removed 0 bases from V and 4 bases from J; junction bases left unmatched: 4. CDR3 coding DNA: TGTGCCAGCAGCGTAGATCGGGGGGTTTACAATGAGCAGTTCTTC. Translation: CASSVDRGVYNEQFF.

This clone showed up just once. This chain uses TRBV29-1 with TRBJ1-2, with a weak D call TRBD1 (5 bases). The germline CDR1 and CDR2 sequences are SQVTM and ANQGSEA. The CDR3 is 11 residues long. Trimming took off 8 bases at V and 4 bases at J, with 11 bases between the two ends. CDR3 nucleotide sequence: TGCAGCACCGCGGGGACCTATGGCTACACCTTC. This codes for CSTAGTYGYTF.

The CDR3 reads CASSLAGFNGYTF. The CDR3 DNA sequence: TGTGCCAGCAGCTTAGCAGGGTTTAATGGCTACACCTTC. This chain links TRBV11-2 with TRBJ1-2; possible D gene TRBD1, 5 bases. Germline CDR1 and CDR2: SGHAT and FQNNGV. The CDR3 contains 13 residues. Trimming shortened V by 1 base and J by 6 bases, and 9 bases separated the two germline ends.

The rearrangement joins TRBV5-1 to TRBJ1-2, with D tentatively TRBD1 (5 bases). The germline CDR1 and CDR2 sequences are SGHRS and YFSETQ. CDR3 length: 15 residues. Trimming pared 0 bases from V and 3 bases from J, leaving 12 bases between. As DNA, the CDR3 is TGCGCCAGCAGCTTGGGAGAGGGACGGTACTATGGCTACACCTTC. Its translation is CASSLGEGRYYGYTF.

The V gene is TRBV3-1 (or the pseudogene TRBV3-2), the J gene TRBJ1-2; D not certain. The CDR3 covers 15 residues. The germline V gene has CDR1 LGHDT and CDR2 YNNKEL (reference sequence). V lost 3 bases and J 0 bases, leaving 11 bases between the germline ends. The CDR3 DNA follows: TGTGCCAGCAGCCACATGAGCAGAGCTAACTATGGCTACACCTTC. It specifies CASSHMSRANYGYTF.

This clone has only one observation. V gene TRBV5-1 combines with J gene TRBJ1-5; perhaps TRBD1 as D (5 bases). The CDR3 extends over 15 amino acids. CDR1 and CDR2 (germline): SGHRS, YFSETQ. Between the trimmed V and J ends, which lost 0 bases and 4 bases, there was a span of 11 bases. CDR3 bases: TGCGCCAGCAGCTTGGGATTTGGGGGAAATCAGCCCCAGCATTTT. Translated: CASSLGFGGNQPQHF.

J is TRBJ1-1 and V is TRBV3-1 (or the pseudogene TRBV3-2), with a weak D call TRBD1 (5 bases). The CDR3 has 14 amino acids. Germline V gene data show CDR1 as LGHDT and CDR2 as YNNKEL (reference sequence). V dropped 1 base and J dropped 3 bases, with 9 bases sitting between them. The CDR3 DNA reads as TGTGCCAGCAGCCAAGGGGGGTGGGACACTGAAGCTTTCTTT. This translates into CASSQGGWDTEAFF.

The rearrangement links TRBV19 to TRBJ1-2, with 10 bases lining up with TRBD1. CDR1 is LNHDA, CDR2 SQIVND, per germline (reference sequence). This CDR3 comprises 15 residues. Trimming took 3 bases from V and 1 from J; bases not matched to a gene: 2. The CDR3 loop is CASSMTGGFNYGYTF. CDR3 in DNA: TGTGCCAGTAGTATGACAGGGGGCTTTAACTATGGCTACACCTTC.

The J gene is TRBJ2-7, the V gene TRBV2; perhaps D is TRBD1 or TRBD2 (5 bases each). The V end was cut by 8 bases, the J end by 9 bases, with 17 bases between. Per the germline V gene, CDR1 is SNHLY and CDR2 is FYNNEI. This CDR3 has 12 residues. The CDR3 sequence: CASRGLMVWQYF. CDR3 bases: TGTGCCAGCCGGGGCCTAATGGTGTGGCAGTACTTC.

Concerning this clone: This sample includes further DNA sequences coding for the same CDR3. J is TRBJ2-5 and V is TRBV7-9; 7 bases agree with TRBD2. Unmatched junction bases numbered 0, after V lost 0 bases and J lost 5 bases. The CDR3 consists of 13 residues. Germline V gives CDR1 SEHNR, CDR2 FQNEAQ (reference sequence). The CDR3 region has the DNA TGTGCCAGCAGCTTAGCGGGAGGGGAGACCCAGTACTTC. Translating gives CASSLAGGETQYF.

The chain recombines TRBV7-9 with TRBJ1-3; D unresolved. V lost 9 bases and J lost 4, with 16 bases in between. The CDR3 runs 14 residues. Germline CDR1 is SEHNR and CDR2 is FQNEAQ (reference sequence). The CDR3 region has the DNA TGTGCCAGTCGTGAGGGCGCGGGAGGAAACACCATATATTTT. As protein: CASREGAGGNTIYF.

The V and J genes are TRBV5-5 and TRBJ2-3, with TRBD2 identical over 9 bases. CDR3 length equals 15 residues. Germline values: CDR1 SGHKS, CDR2 YYEKEE (reference sequence). Losses at the gene ends were 4 bases for V and 6 bases for J; bases not matched to a gene: 9. The CDR3 sequence: CASSDVGSGGDTQYF. CDR3 DNA: TGTGCCAGCAGCGATGTCGGTAGCGGGGGCGATACGCAGTATTTT.

Here the CDR3 DNA reads TGCGCCAGCACCGCGGCCGGGACAGTTAACACTGAAGCTTTCTTT. It translates to CASTAAGTVNTEAFF. This rearrangement joins TRBV5-1 to TRBJ1-1; 7 bases are a match to TRBD1. The germline V gene has CDR1 SGHRS and CDR2 YFSETQ. Germline trimming cut 6 bases from V and 2 bases from J; bases unmatched to any gene: 10. CDR3 length: 15 amino acids.

The V and J genes are TRBV15 and TRBJ2-3, with TRBD2 as a possible D gene (5 bases). V was trimmed by 0 bases and J by 1 base, leaving 23 bases between them. The germline gives CDR1 LNHNV, CDR2 YYDKDF (reference sequence). This CDR3 contains 20 residues. The CDR3 bases are TGTGCCACCAGCAGAGATCGTGGGGTGGCGCGGTCGAGGGGCACAGATACGCAGTATTTT. Translated, it gives CATSRDRGVARSRGTDTQYF.

The J gene is TRBJ1-2, the V gene TRBV6-5; D not resolved. V was trimmed by 0 bases and J by 8 bases, leaving 7 bases between them. The CDR3 is 12 residues long. The germline V gene encodes CDR1 MNHEY and CDR2 SVGAGI. In DNA, the CDR3 is TGTGCCAGCAGTTACTCTAATTGGGGCTACACCTTC. Encoded protein: CASSYSNWGYTF.

The V call is TRBV9, the J call TRBJ2-7; D ambiguous. Trimming shortened V by 0 bases and J by 4 bases, and 14 bases separated the two germline ends. The CDR3 consists of 15 residues. Germline V CDR1 and CDR2: SGDLS, YYNGEE. CDR3 amino acids: CASSVAPTEPYEQYF. In DNA, the CDR3 is TGTGCCAGCAGCGTAGCTCCGACGGAGCCGTACGAGCAGTACTTC.

The chain couples TRBV28 to TRBJ1-1; maybe TRBD1 (5 bases). The CDR3 contains 13 residues. Germline V lookup: CDR1 MDHEN, CDR2 SYDVKM. The V end lost 4 bases, the J end lost 3 bases, and 9 bases lay between the germline ends. In DNA, the CDR3 is TGTGCCAGCAGTTCCCCGGGGGACACTGAAGCTTTCTTT. It translates to CASSSPGDTEAFF.

J is TRBJ1-6 and V is TRBV9; D remains ambiguous. V dropped 0 bases and J dropped 0 bases, with 10 bases sitting between them. The CDR3 is made up of 17 amino acids. The germline CDR1 and CDR2 sequences are SGDLS and YYNGEE. This chain's CDR3 is CASSVGAARSYNSPLHF. In DNA, the CDR3 is TGTGCCAGCAGCGTAGGGGCAGCTCGCTCCTATAATTCACCCCTCCACTTT.